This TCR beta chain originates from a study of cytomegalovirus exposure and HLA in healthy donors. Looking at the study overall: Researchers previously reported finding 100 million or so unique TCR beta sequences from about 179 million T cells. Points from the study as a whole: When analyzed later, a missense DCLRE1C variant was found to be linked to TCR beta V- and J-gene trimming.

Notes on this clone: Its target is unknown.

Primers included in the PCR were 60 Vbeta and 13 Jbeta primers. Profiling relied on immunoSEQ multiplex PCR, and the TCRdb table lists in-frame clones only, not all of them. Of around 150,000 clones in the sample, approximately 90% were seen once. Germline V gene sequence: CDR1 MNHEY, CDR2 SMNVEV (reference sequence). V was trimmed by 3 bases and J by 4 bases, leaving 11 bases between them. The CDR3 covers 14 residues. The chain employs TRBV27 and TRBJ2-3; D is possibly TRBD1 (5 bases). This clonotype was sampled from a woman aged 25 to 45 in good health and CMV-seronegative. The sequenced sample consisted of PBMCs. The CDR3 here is CASSFQGFADTQYF. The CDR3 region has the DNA TGTGCCAGCAGTTTCCAGGGTTTTGCAGATACGCAGTATTTT.